These T cell receptor beta chains were read from a single sample in a study of tumor-infiltrating lymphocytes in localized non-small cell lung cancer. Clones were sequenced by immunoSEQ multiplex PCR, and TCRdb holds only the in-frame ones, with some missing. This table holds fewer than 11,000 clones, 60% found once. The sample taken for sequencing was uninvolved lung tissue not adjacent to the tumor. The receptors originated from a human donor with non-small cell lung cancer. Both conserved end residues are part of each CDR3. The order of the fields is clone size, D gene, J gene, V gene, CDR3 protein, CDR3 DNA. The D gene is left open where the match is weak. Expanded clones are given a class, and other clones once, few, many or no size at all.

.	.	TRBJ2-5	TRBV7-6	CASSSSGFQETQYF	TGTGCCAGCAGCTCGAGCGGGTTCCAAGAGACCCAGTACTTC
.	.	TRBJ1-3	TRBV9	CASSVEGVGGVGNTIYF	TGTGCCAGCAGCGTAGAAGGTGTGGGAGGAGTTGGAAACACCATATATTTT
.	TRBD1	TRBJ1-1	TRBV2	CASSVGQFTEAFF	TGTGCCAGCAGTGTGGGACAGTTCACTGAAGCTTTCTTT
few	.	TRBJ2-7	TRBV5-5	CASSAVGTSRTEQYF	TGTGCCAGCAGCGCGGTGGGCACGTCTAGGACCGAGCAGTACTTC
few	.	TRBJ2-1	TRBV27	CASSEPGTHNEQFF	TGTGCCAGCAGTGAACCCGGGACACACAATGAGCAGTTCTTC
.	.	TRBJ1-5	TRBV6-5	CASSKGNQPQHF	TGTGCCAGCAGTAAGGGCAATCAGCCCCAGCATTTT
.	TRBD1	TRBJ1-2	TRBV11-3	CASSRGQAAGYTF	TGTGCCAGCAGCCGAGGACAGGCTGCGGGCTACACCTTC
.	TRBD1	TRBJ2-7	TRBV10-3	CAISWGQGGDEQYF	TGTGCCATCAGTTGGGGACAGGGAGGGGACGAGCAGTACTTC
.	.	TRBJ2-7	TRBV28	CASTPGSGGTYEQYF	TGTGCCAGCACCCCCGGCAGCGGCGGAACCTACGAGCAGTACTTC
.	.	TRBJ2-7	TRBV7-8	CASSLSQGLSYEQYF	TGTGCCAGCAGCTTGTCACAGGGCCTCTCCTACGAGCAGTACTTC
.	.	TRBJ1-5	TRBV2	CASSGDGNNQPQHF	TGTGCCAGCAGCGGGGACGGAAACAATCAGCCCCAGCATTTT
.	.	TRBJ1-5	TRBV5-5	CASSQNLNQPQHF	TGTGCCAGCAGCCAAAATCTAAATCAGCCCCAGCATTTT
.	.	TRBJ2-7	TRBV4-2	CASSQELEKVYEQYF	TGTGCCAGCAGCCAAGAATTGGAGAAAGTCTACGAGCAGTACTTC
medium-sized	TRBD2	TRBJ2-7	TRBV4-1	CASSALGAGDYEQYF	TGCGCCAGCAGCGCCTTAGGAGCGGGGGACTACGAGCAGTACTTC
.	.	TRBJ2-1	TRBV5-6	CASSLRQARAGRGNEQFF	TGTGCCAGCAGCTTACGACAGGCTAGGGCAGGAAGGGGCAATGAGCAGTTCTTC
.	TRBD1	TRBJ2-2	TRBV7-7	CASSPSWQGAGGELFF	TGTGCTAGCAGCCCCTCGTGGCAGGGGGCGGGTGGGGAGCTGTTTTTT